Listed below are T cell receptor beta chains from one sample, sequenced in a study of cytomegalovirus exposure and HLA in healthy donors. Only in-frame clones appear in the TCRdb table, and some are missing; sequencing was by immunoSEQ multiplex PCR. The profile shows 130,000 to 150,000 clones, approximately 70% of them singletons. The sample consisted of PBMCs. The source of these receptors is a human donor in good health. Each CDR3 is given with its conserved first and last residue. The D gene is left open where the match is weak. Some rows have no size entry. The others give once, few or many, or a class for an expanded clone.

D gene: -
clone size: -
J gene: TRBJ1-1
V gene: TRBV15
CDR3 protein: CATSRPEGSTEAFF
CDR3 DNA: TGTGCCACCAGCAGACCTGAAGGGAGCACTGAAGCTTTCTTT

D gene: -
clone size: -
J gene: TRBJ1-5
V gene: TRBV6-5
CDR3 protein: CASSYLTSGNQPQHF
CDR3 DNA: TGTGCCAGCAGTTACCTGACTTCGGGCAATCAGCCCCAGCATTTT

D gene: -
clone size: -
J gene: TRBJ2-1
V gene: TRBV27
CDR3 protein: CASSLREDNEQFF
CDR3 DNA: TGTGCCAGCAGTTTGCGGGAAGACAATGAGCAGTTCTTC

D gene: -
clone size: -
J gene: TRBJ2-2
V gene: TRBV5-1
CDR3 protein: CASSPWGESGELFF
CDR3 DNA: TGCGCCAGCAGCCCCTGGGGGGAATCCGGGGAGCTGTTTTTT

D gene: TRBD1
clone size: -
J gene: TRBJ1-1
V gene: TRBV14
CDR3 protein: CASSLAGQGQAFF
CDR3 DNA: TGTGCCAGCAGCCTCGCGGGACAGGGCCAAGCTTTCTTT

D gene: -
clone size: few
J gene: TRBJ1-1
V gene: TRBV19
CDR3 protein: CATLGHTNTEAFF
CDR3 DNA: TGTGCCACCCTGGGGCACACGAACACTGAAGCTTTCTTT

D gene: -
clone size: -
J gene: TRBJ2-5
V gene: TRBV6-1
CDR3 protein: CASSGGVSFETQYF
CDR3 DNA: TGTGCCAGCAGTGGGGGGGTTAGCTTTGAGACCCAGTACTTC

D gene: TRBD2
clone size: -
J gene: TRBJ2-5
V gene: TRBV7-9
CDR3 protein: CASSLAGGPLETQYF
CDR3 DNA: TGTGCCAGCAGTCTAGCGGGGGGGCCCCTCGAGACCCAGTACTTC

D gene: -
clone size: -
J gene: TRBJ2-2
V gene: TRBV28
CDR3 protein: CASRANTGELFF
CDR3 DNA: TGTGCCAGCAGGGCAAACACCGGGGAGCTGTTTTTT

D gene: -
clone size: -
J gene: TRBJ1-1
V gene: TRBV7-2
CDR3 protein: CASSFAGGSNTEAFF
CDR3 DNA: TGTGCCAGCAGCTTCGCGGGGGGATCGAACACTGAAGCTTTCTTT